The rows below give T cell receptor beta chains drawn from one sample of a study of intratumoral heterogeneity in liver cancer. Libraries were prepared by immunoSEQ multiplex PCR; TCRdb keeps only in-frame clonotypes and omits some of them. The repertoire holds 5,500 to 6,000 clones, with about 71% as singletons. The material sequenced was tumor-adjacent normal tissue, taken before any cancer treatment. These receptors were collected from a man between 65 and 85 years old with hepatocellular carcinoma. Both conserved end residues are part of each CDR3. The order of the fields is clone size, J gene, V gene, D gene, CDR3 protein, CDR3 DNA. D genes are given only for firm matches. Clone size is given for some rows only: seen once, a few or many times, or a class if the clone is expanded.

clone size: large
J gene: TRBJ2-2
V gene: TRBV27
D gene: NA
CDR3 protein: CASSFGGELFF
CDR3 DNA: TGTGCCAGCAGTTTTGGCGGGGAGCTGTTTTTT

clone size: NA
J gene: TRBJ1-2
V gene: TRBV2
D gene: NA
CDR3 protein: CGEGSMNYGYTF
CDR3 DNA: TGTGGGGAGGGGTCCATGAACTATGGCTACACCTTC

clone size: NA
J gene: TRBJ2-5
V gene: TRBV10-3
D gene: NA
CDR3 protein: CATASVEGSQETQYF
CDR3 DNA: TGTGCCACCGCTTCCGTTGAGGGGAGCCAAGAGACCCAGTACTTC

clone size: NA
J gene: TRBJ1-2
V gene: TRBV19
D gene: NA
CDR3 protein: CATAVGQNYGYTF
CDR3 DNA: TGTGCCACCGCCGTCGGACAGAACTATGGCTACACCTTC

clone size: few
J gene: TRBJ2-7
V gene: TRBV5-1
D gene: TRBD2
CDR3 protein: CASSLEGWTSDYYEQYF
CDR3 DNA: TGCGCCAGCAGCTTGGAAGGTTGGACTAGCGACTACTACGAGCAGTACTTC

clone size: NA
J gene: TRBJ2-6
V gene: TRBV7-2
D gene: NA
CDR3 protein: CASSFSSQASSGANVLTF
CDR3 DNA: TGTGCCAGCAGCTTCTCATCACAGGCAAGCTCTGGGGCCAACGTCCTGACTTTC

clone size: NA
J gene: TRBJ1-2
V gene: TRBV30
D gene: NA
CDR3 protein: CAWNTLGLEASGYTF
CDR3 DNA: TGTGCCTGGAACACACTGGGCCTCGAAGCTAGCGGCTACACCTTC

clone size: NA
J gene: TRBJ2-2
V gene: TRBV27
D gene: NA
CDR3 protein: CASSLGPPNTGELFF
CDR3 DNA: TGTGCCAGCAGTTTAGGACCTCCCAACACCGGGGAGCTGTTTTTT

clone size: NA
J gene: TRBJ1-1
V gene: TRBV4-3
D gene: TRBD1
CDR3 protein: CASSQRTGLNTEAFF
CDR3 DNA: TGCGCCAGCAGCCAGAGGACAGGGTTGAACACTGAAGCTTTCTTT

clone size: once
J gene: TRBJ1-3
V gene: TRBV4-3
D gene: NA
CDR3 protein: CASSQDVQGRNTIYF
CDR3 DNA: TGCGCCAGCAGCCAAGATGTACAGGGAAGAAACACCATATATTTT